This T cell receptor beta chain was retrieved from a study of metastatic and nonmetastatic thyroid tumors. Study context: A comparison of repertoires was made across blood and tumor or nodule tissue from malignant and benign thyroid patients.

Authors' processing steps: Researchers built a distant-metastasis classifier for papillary thyroid cancer that drew on CDR3 differences across clinicopathological groups. TCRdb reassembled clones from the PCR reads with MiXCR. The V and J calls, along with clone size, are taken from TCRdb and not from the paper's own processing. The sample yields about 14,000 clones, about 33% seen once. This CDR3 is 15 amino acids long. With V trimmed by 6 bases and J by 7 bases, 13 bases remained unmatched. Germline V CDR1 and CDR2: SGHRS, YFSETQ. Judged by abundance, this clone is medium-sized. Its antigen remains unknown. Thyroid surgery had not been preceded by any treatment in any patient. Notes on the study in general: The study reportedly found significantly higher TCR beta diversity in malignant thyroid tumors than benign nodules, in blood and tumor.

The receptor was derived from a female donor with papillary thyroid cancer or a benign thyroid nodule (not recorded which). Some clones in this sample may be carry-over from other donors' samples. The specimen sequenced was tumor tissue. The rearrangement uses TRBV5-1 and TRBJ1-2; 9 bases map to TRBD1. The CDR3 protein is CASNYGQGIMGGYTF. In DNA, the CDR3 is TGCGCCAGCAACTACGGACAGGGGATAATGGGTGGCTACACCTTC.